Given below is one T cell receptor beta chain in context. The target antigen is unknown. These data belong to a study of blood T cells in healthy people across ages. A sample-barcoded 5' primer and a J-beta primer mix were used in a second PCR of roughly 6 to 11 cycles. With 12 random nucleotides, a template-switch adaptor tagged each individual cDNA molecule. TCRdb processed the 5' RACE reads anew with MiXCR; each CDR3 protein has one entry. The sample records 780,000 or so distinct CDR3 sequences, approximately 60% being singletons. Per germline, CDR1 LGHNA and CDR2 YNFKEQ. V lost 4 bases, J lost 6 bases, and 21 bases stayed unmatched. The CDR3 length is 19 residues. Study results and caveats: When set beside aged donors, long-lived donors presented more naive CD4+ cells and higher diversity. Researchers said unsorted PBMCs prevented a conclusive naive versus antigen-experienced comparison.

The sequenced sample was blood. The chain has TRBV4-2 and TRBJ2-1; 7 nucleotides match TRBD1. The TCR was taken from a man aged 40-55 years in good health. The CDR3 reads CASSPHQDSGTVGFNEQFF. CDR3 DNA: TGTGCCAGCAGCCCGCACCAAGATTCCGGGACAGTGGGTTTCAATGAGCAGTTCTTC.